The 31 T cell receptor beta chains in this list originate from one sample, sequenced in a study of T cell repertoires in cytomegalovirus infection. Each CDR3 protein is one row after TCRdb ran MiXCR on the reads. The data contain fewer than 300,000 distinct CDR3 sequences, roughly 23% of them singletons. Sequences were obtained from PBMCs. The receptors here all came from a human donor in good health (CMV status not recorded). Some clones in this sample may be carry-over from other donors' samples.

This clonotype turned up a few times. The chain employs TRBV6-2 or TRBV6-3 and TRBJ2-7, with a weak D call TRBD2 (6 bases). Germline loops: CDR1 MNHEY, CDR2 SVGEGT. The CDR3 extends over 16 amino acids. The ends were cut back, 4 bases at V and 1 base at J, with 17 bases in the middle. The DNA for the CDR3 is TGTGCCAGCAGTTCCCCCGCGAGCGGGCGTTCCTACGAGCAGTACTTC. Its translation: CASSSPASGRSYEQYF.

This clonotype was recorded many times. This rearrangement joins TRBV15 to TRBJ1-5; possibly TRBD1 for D (6 bases). The germline V and J ends were trimmed by 1 base and 3 bases, with 10 bases remaining between them. Germline assignment: CDR1 LNHNV and CDR2 YYDKDF (reference sequence). This CDR3 contains 15 residues. The CDR3 is CATSRGRTDNQPQHF. Here the CDR3 DNA reads TGTGCCACCAGCAGAGGCCGGACAGACAATCAGCCCCAGCATTTT.

This clonotype was counted ten times or more. CDR3: CASSSDPISQPQHF. For the CDR3, the DNA is TGTGCCAGCAGCTCGGACCCTATTAGTCAGCCCCAGCATTTT. The chain couples TRBV7-2 to TRBJ1-5; D is unclear. The CDR3 extends over 14 amino acids. The V end lost 4 bases, the J end lost 6 bases, and 13 bases lay between the germline ends. The V gene's germline CDR1 is SGHTA and CDR2 FQGNSA.

The table lists this clonotype with a few counts. This sequence joins TRBV7-6 and TRBJ1-1; TRBD1 might be the D (5 bases). The CDR3 runs to 14 residues. Germline-derived CDR1 and CDR2 are SGHVS and FNYEAQ. The V end lost 5 bases, the J end lost 1 base, and 11 bases lay between the germline ends. Here the CDR3 reads CASSLGTENTEAFF. The CDR3 nucleotides read TGTGCCAGCAGCCTCGGGACGGAGAACACTGAAGCTTTCTTT.

This clonotype has more than one count but fewer than ten. V and J are TRBV4-1 and TRBJ1-4, with 7 bases aligning to TRBD1. Germline assignment: CDR1 MGHRA and CDR2 YSYEKL. The CDR3 covers 16 residues. Trimming took 5 bases from V and 3 from J; bases not matched to a gene: 9. CDR3 DNA sequence: TGCGCCAGCAGCGTAAAATCCGGGACAGCTAATGAAAAACTGTTTTTT. Protein product: CASSVKSGTANEKLFF.

This clonotype was recorded many times. The chain couples TRBV7-2 to TRBJ2-5, with a possible D match to TRBD2 (5 bases). Germline V gives CDR1 SGHTA, CDR2 FQGNSA. V dropped 8 bases and J dropped 4 bases, with 20 bases sitting between them. The CDR3 is made up of 15 amino acids. The CDR3 DNA reads TGTGCCAGCTCCATCTATGGCGGTGGAGGAGAGACCCAGTACTTC. The encoded protein is CASSIYGGGGETQYF.

V is TRBV19 and J is TRBJ1-2; the match to TRBD1 covers 8 bases. Germline V CDR1 and CDR2: LNHDA, SQIVND (reference sequence). Trimming cost V 6 bases and J 2 bases; bases outside gene matches: 5. This CDR3 has 14 amino acids. CDR3: CASRNPGGNYGYTF. CDR3 sequence (DNA): TGTGCCAGTAGAAACCCAGGGGGCAACTATGGCTACACCTTC.

At least ten counts were recorded for this clonotype. The chain combines TRBV7-2 with TRBJ1-1; 7 bases align to TRBD1. CDR1 is SGHTA and CDR2 is FQGNSA in the germline V gene. J gave up 11 bases and V 5 bases, and 11 bases lay outside the gene matches. The CDR3 contains 13 residues. CDR3 in amino acids: CASSPTGPTGAFF. DNA for the CDR3: TGTGCCAGCAGCCCGACAGGGCCCACGGGGGCTTTCTTT.

This chain joins TRBV20-1 and TRBJ1-6; D might be TRBD1 (6 bases). This CDR3 is built from 15 residues. V gave up 3 bases and J gave up 7 bases, with 16 bases separating them. The germline V gene has CDR1 DFQATT and CDR2 SNEGSKA (reference sequence). CDR3 amino acids: CSASTGGEVNSPLHF. CDR3 nucleotide sequence: TGCAGTGCTAGCACCGGGGGCGAGGTGAATTCACCCCTCCACTTT.

This chain uses TRBV6-2 or TRBV6-3 with TRBJ2-1, with 11 bases fitting TRBD2. There are 18 residues in the CDR3. The J segment lost 0 bases and the V segment lost 6 bases, leaving 10 bases of the junction unmatched. Germline V gene lookup returns CDR1 MNHEY and CDR2 SVGEGT. CDR3 nucleotide sequence: TGTGCCAGCAGCATCATAGCGGGAGGGCGAAGCTCCTACAATGAGCAGTTCTTC. Translated, it gives CASSIIAGGRSSYNEQFF.

This clonotype was detected ten times or more. The chain is built from TRBV7-2 and TRBJ2-3; D gene uncertain. CDR1 SGHTA and CDR2 FQGNSA come from the germline V gene. This CDR3 is built from 15 residues. Deletions cut 1 base from V and 0 bases from J, with 8 bases between. CDR3 protein: CASSLEGMSTDTQYF. The CDR3 DNA sequence: TGTGCCAGCAGCTTAGAGGGAATGAGCACAGATACGCAGTATTTT.

The chain combines TRBV29-1 with TRBJ1-3; perhaps TRBD1 as D (5 bases). Germline V gene lookup returns CDR1 SQVTM and CDR2 ANQGSEA. V dropped 5 bases and J dropped 8 bases, with 10 bases sitting between them. The CDR3 has 11 amino acids. The CDR3 region has the DNA TGCAGCGTTTATCAGGGTTACACCATATATTTT. Protein sequence: CSVYQGYTIYF.

The gene calls are TRBV12-3 or TRBV12-4 and TRBJ1-5; D unresolved. The CDR3 contains 14 residues. Between the trimmed V and J ends, which lost 6 bases and 6 bases, there was a span of 15 bases. The CDR3 protein is CASSLDLSGQPQHF. In DNA, the CDR3 is TGTGCCAGCAGCCTTGACCTATCGGGTCAGCCCCAGCATTTT.

Of note for this clonotype: This sequence may be a read error, since a much larger clone differs from it by one base. The V gene is TRBV7-3, the J gene TRBJ2-5; D might be TRBD1 (5 bases). Germline CDR1 and CDR2: SGHTA and FQGTGA. The CDR3 sequence is 15 residues long. V shed 5 bases and J shed 2 bases, with 15 bases lying between them. This CDR3 is CASSGGHGPQETQYF. The DNA for the CDR3 is TGTGCCAGCAGCGGCGGACATGGTCCGCAAGAGACCCAGTACTTC.

This sequence joins TRBV20-1 and TRBJ2-7; D is uncertain. CDR1 and CDR2 (germline): DFQATT, SNEGSKA (reference sequence). V dropped 3 bases and J dropped 1 base, with 10 bases sitting between them. This CDR3 comprises 13 residues. The CDR3 nucleotides read TGCAGTGCTAGGGCTCGACTTTCCTACGAGCAGTACTTC. Protein sequence: CSARARLSYEQYF.

This clonotype was detected only a few times. J is TRBJ1-1 and V is TRBV5-1, with D perhaps matching TRBD1 (6 bases). In germline, CDR1 is SGHRS, CDR2 YFSETQ. The germline V and J ends were trimmed by 0 bases and 4 bases, with 13 bases remaining between them. The CDR3 loop spans 15 amino acids. The chain's CDR3 is CASSLDPRGGTEAFF. CDR3 sequence (DNA): TGCGCCAGCAGCTTGGATCCCAGGGGAGGCACTGAAGCTTTCTTT.

The chain is built from TRBV30 and TRBJ1-1; no clear D. There are 13 residues in the CDR3. Trimming left V 0 bases short and J 4 bases short, with 9 bases between. The germline V gene encodes CDR1 GTSNPN and CDR2 SVGIG (reference sequence). The CDR3 reads CAWSVVEATEAFF. DNA for the CDR3: TGTGCCTGGAGTGTAGTGGAGGCCACTGAAGCTTTCTTT.

This clonotype came up a few times. This chain connects TRBV11-2 to TRBJ2-1; D gene uncertain. Trimming removed 2 bases at V and 4 bases at J, with 9 bases between. The CDR3 has 14 residues. Germline V lookup: CDR1 SGHAT, CDR2 FQNNGV. In nucleotides, the CDR3 is TGTGCCAGCAGCTTATCGTGGGGATACAATGAGCAGTTCTTC. Encoded protein: CASSLSWGYNEQFF.

The chain has TRBV29-1 and TRBJ2-1; TRBD2 matches 7 bases. CDR1 and CDR2 from the germline V gene are SQVTM and ANQGSEA. This CDR3 has 16 residues. J gave up 4 bases and V 6 bases, and 15 bases lay outside the gene matches. CDR3 nucleotide sequence: TGCAGCGTCCAAAGGGCGGCGGGAGTGCTGTACAATGAGCAGTTCTTC. Protein: CSVQRAAGVLYNEQFF.

The chain employs TRBV29-1 and TRBJ2-1, with D perhaps TRBD1 (6 bases). The CDR3 consists of 13 residues. Germline V gives CDR1 SQVTM, CDR2 ANQGSEA. The ends were cut back, 4 bases at V and 12 bases at J, with 19 bases in the middle. DNA of the CDR3: TGCAGCGTTGCGGGACACGGGCACGGTGGGCAGTTCTTC. It is translated as CSVAGHGHGGQFF.

The V call is TRBV29-1, the J call TRBJ1-5; a weak D match, TRBD1 (5 bases). This CDR3 contains 13 residues. The V gene's germline CDR1 is SQVTM and CDR2 ANQGSEA. Trimming removed 6 bases at V and 3 bases at J, with 12 bases between. CDR3 residues: CSVGDGTNQPQHF. The CDR3 nucleotides read TGCAGCGTCGGGGACGGAACCAATCAGCCCCAGCATTTT.

The V call is TRBV2, the J call TRBJ1-2, with a tentative D call TRBD1 (5 bases). The V end lost 8 bases, the J end lost 3 bases, and 13 bases lay between the germline ends. Germline-derived CDR1 and CDR2 are SNHLY and FYNNEI. The CDR3 totals 13 residues. Here the CDR3 reads CASVRDPYYGYTF. The CDR3 DNA sequence: TGTGCCAGCGTCAGGGACCCTTACTATGGCTACACCTTC.

The chain recombines TRBV12-3 or TRBV12-4 with TRBJ2-3; D is undetermined. V lost 3 bases and J 0 bases, leaving 7 bases between the germline ends. The CDR3 loop spans 14 amino acids. As DNA, the CDR3 is TGTGCCAGCAGTTTCCCAAGGAGCACAGATACGCAGTATTTT. Encoded protein: CASSFPRSTDTQYF.

This clonotype was seen many times. The chain employs TRBV6-1 and TRBJ1-1; D uncertain. Germline V lookup: CDR1 MNHNS, CDR2 SASEGT. CDR3 length equals 17 residues. V lost 4 bases and J lost 1, with 19 bases in between. CDR3: CASSVQIGLTTNTEAFF. In nucleotides, the CDR3 is TGTGCCAGCAGTGTTCAAATCGGGCTGACAACGAACACTGAAGCTTTCTTT.

This chain joins TRBV18 and TRBJ1-1, with D hard to call. Trimming removed 1 base at V and 4 bases at J, with 13 bases between. CDR3 size: 15 residues. CDR1 KGHSH and CDR2 LQKENI come from the germline V gene. The CDR3 DNA is TGTGCCAGCTCACCACTCGGACCCTCGGGCACTGAAGCTTTCTTT. Its translation is CASSPLGPSGTEAFF.

This clonotype was counted once. The chain links TRBV29-1 to TRBJ2-1, with D possibly being TRBD1 or TRBD2 (6 bases each). Per germline, CDR1 SQVTM and CDR2 ANQGSEA. The CDR3 is made up of 16 amino acids. Trimming pared 1 base from V and 0 bases from J, leaving 13 bases between. The CDR3 reads CSVEVGGGSSYNEQFF. CDR3 DNA sequence: TGCAGCGTTGAAGTTGGAGGGGGGAGCTCCTACAATGAGCAGTTCTTC.

The chain combines TRBV7-2 with TRBJ1-2; TRBD1 is a possible D gene (5 bases). The CDR3 runs 15 residues. V was pared by 1 base and J by 8 bases, with 17 bases between. Germline V gene sequence: CDR1 SGHTA, CDR2 FQGNSA. The CDR3, as DNA: TGTGCCAGCAGCTTAGTGGGGCAGCCTGCAGAAGGCTACACCTTC. This codes for CASSLVGQPAEGYTF.

Remarks on this clonotype: This may be a read error: a much more frequent sequence differs by one nucleotide. This chain links TRBV11-2 with TRBJ2-4; 9 nucleotides align to TRBD2. The V gene's germline CDR1 is SGHAT and CDR2 FQNNGV. This CDR3 is 15 amino acids long. CDR3 sequence: CASSLRREGKNIQHF. CDR3 in DNA: TGTGCCAGCAGCTTGCGGCGGGAGGGGAAAAACATTCAGCACTTC.

This clonotype was observed a few times. The chain carries TRBV28 and TRBJ2-7, with D possibly matching TRBD1 (6 bases). The CDR3 totals 15 residues. The V and J ends lost 6 bases and 3 bases respectively, with 18 bases between them. Germline CDR1 is MDHEN and CDR2 is SYDVKM. In nucleotides, the CDR3 is TGTGCCAGCAGACCGGGACAAAACCGAAACTACGAGCAGTACTTC. The encoded protein is CASRPGQNRNYEQYF.

This clonotype has only a few counts. V usage is TRBV7-8 and J usage is TRBJ2-7; TRBD1 or TRBD2 may be the D gene (5 bases each). This CDR3 spans 16 amino acids. Trimming cost V 1 base and J 3 bases, with 16 bases left between them. CDR1 is SGHVS and CDR2 is FQNEAQ in the germline V gene. The CDR3 here is CASSLEHVFGGYEQYF. The CDR3 DNA sequence: TGTGCCAGCAGCTTAGAACACGTCTTTGGGGGCTACGAGCAGTACTTC.

This clonotype was detected ten times or more. The chain joins TRBV7-2 to TRBJ2-4; no definite D call. V lost 8 bases, J lost 6 bases, and 8 bases lay in between. The germline CDR1 and CDR2 sequences are SGHTA and FQGNSA. This CDR3 region has 11 residues. CDR3 sequence (DNA): TGTGCCAGCGGTCTAGGAAACATTCAGTACTTC. Protein sequence: CASGLGNIQYF. The full variable domain, rest sourced from reference TRBV7-2 and TRBJ2-4, is GAGVSQSPSNKVTEKGKDVELRCDPISGHTALYWYRQSLGQGLEFLIYFQGNSAPDKSGLPSDRFSAERTGGSVSTLTIQRTQQEDSAVYLCASGLGNIQYFGAGTRLSVL.